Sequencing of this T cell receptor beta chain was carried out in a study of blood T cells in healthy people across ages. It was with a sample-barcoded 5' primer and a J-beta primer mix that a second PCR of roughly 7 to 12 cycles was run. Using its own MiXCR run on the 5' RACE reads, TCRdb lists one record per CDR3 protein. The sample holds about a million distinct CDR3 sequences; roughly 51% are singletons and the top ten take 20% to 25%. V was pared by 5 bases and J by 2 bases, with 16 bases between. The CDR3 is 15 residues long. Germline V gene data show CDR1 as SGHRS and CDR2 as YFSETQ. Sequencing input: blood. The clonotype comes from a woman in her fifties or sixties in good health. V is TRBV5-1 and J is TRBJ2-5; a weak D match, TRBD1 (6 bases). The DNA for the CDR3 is TGCGCCAGCAGACTTACGGGACAACAACAAGAGACCCAGTACTTC. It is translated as CASRLTGQQQETQYF.